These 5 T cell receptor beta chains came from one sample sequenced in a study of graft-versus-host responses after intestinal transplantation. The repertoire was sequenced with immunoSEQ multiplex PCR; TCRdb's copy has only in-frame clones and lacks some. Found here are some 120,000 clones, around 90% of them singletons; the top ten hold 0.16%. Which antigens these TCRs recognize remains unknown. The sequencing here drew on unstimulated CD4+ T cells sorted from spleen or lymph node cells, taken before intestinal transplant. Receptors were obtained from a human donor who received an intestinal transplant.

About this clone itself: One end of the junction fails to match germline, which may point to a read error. The CDR3 DNA follows: TGTACCAGCAGCCAAGATCTGGTCAGGGCCAACAATGAGCAGTTCTTC. It translates to CTSSQDLVRANNEQFF. The chain has TRBV14 and TRBJ2-1; D is perhaps TRBD1 (5 bases). CDR3 length: 16 residues. Germline lookup yields CDR1 SGHDN and CDR2 FVKESK.

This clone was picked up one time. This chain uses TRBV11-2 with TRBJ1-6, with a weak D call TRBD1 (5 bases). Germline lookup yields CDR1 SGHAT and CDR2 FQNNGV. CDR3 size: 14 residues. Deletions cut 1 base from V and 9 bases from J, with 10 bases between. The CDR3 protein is CASSLGQGISPLHF. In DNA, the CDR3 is TGTGCCAGCAGCTTAGGTCAGGGTATTTCACCCCTCCACTTT. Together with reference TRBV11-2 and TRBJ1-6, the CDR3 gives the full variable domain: EAGVAQSPRYKIIEKRQSVAFWCNPISGHATLYWYQQILGQGPKLLIQFQNNGVVDDSQLPKDRFSAERLKGVDSTLKIQPAKLEDSAVYLCASSLGQGISPLHFGNGTRLTVT.

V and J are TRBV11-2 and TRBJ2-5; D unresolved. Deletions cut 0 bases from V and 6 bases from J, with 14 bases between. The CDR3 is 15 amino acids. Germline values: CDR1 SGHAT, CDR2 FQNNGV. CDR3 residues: CASSLEAKGGQTQYF. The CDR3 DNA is TGTGCCAGCAGCTTAGAGGCTAAGGGTGGTCAGACCCAGTACTTC.

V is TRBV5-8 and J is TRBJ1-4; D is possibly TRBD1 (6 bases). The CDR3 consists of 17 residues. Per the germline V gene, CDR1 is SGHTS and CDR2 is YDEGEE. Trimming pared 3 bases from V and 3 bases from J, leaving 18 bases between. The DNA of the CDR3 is TGTGCCAGCAGCTCGGGAAACAGGGATAGAGCTAATGAAAAACTGTTTTTT. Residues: CASSSGNRDRANEKLFF.

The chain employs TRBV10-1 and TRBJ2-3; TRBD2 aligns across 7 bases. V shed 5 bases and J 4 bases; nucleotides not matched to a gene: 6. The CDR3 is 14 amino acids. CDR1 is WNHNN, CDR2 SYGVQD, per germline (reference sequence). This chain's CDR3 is CASSSARGADTQYF. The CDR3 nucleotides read TGCGCCAGCAGTAGTGCCCGGGGGGCAGATACGCAGTATTTT.